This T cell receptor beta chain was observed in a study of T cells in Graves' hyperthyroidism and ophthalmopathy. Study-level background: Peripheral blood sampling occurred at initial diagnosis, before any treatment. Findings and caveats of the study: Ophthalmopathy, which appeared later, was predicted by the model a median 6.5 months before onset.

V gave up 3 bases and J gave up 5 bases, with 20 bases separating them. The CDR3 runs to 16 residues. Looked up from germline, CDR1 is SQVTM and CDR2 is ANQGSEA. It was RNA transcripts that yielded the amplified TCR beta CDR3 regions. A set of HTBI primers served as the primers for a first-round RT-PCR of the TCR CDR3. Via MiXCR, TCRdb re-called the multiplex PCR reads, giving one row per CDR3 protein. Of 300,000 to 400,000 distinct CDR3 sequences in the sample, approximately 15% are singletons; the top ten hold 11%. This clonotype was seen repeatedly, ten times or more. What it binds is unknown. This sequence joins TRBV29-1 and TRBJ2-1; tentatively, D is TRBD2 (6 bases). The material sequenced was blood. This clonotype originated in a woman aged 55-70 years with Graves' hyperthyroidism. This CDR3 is CSVEPILARKNNEQFF. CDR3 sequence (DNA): TGCAGCGTTGAGCCAATTCTAGCGAGGAAGAACAATGAGCAGTTCTTC.